A single sample gave rise to the 26 T cell receptor beta chains below, sequenced in a study of shared clonotypes between healthy human individuals. Repertoires were generated with immunoSEQ multiplex PCR, while TCRdb's copy carries only in-frame clones and drops some. The sample lists under 2.5 million clones, just under 95% seen once, with 0.37% in the top ten. Sequenced material: naive CD4+ T cells from PBMCs. Subset meaning: CD45RA+ positively selected. The source is a man between 18 and 35 years old in good health. Some clones in this sample may be carry-over from other donors' samples.

Comment on this clone: This sample includes further DNA sequences coding for the same CDR3. CDR3 sequence reads: CASSSGRSTDTQYF. The CDR3 DNA reads as TGTGCCAGCAGCTCGGGACGGAGCACAGATACGCAGTATTTT. V is TRBV7-9 and J is TRBJ2-3; D is perhaps TRBD1 or TRBD2 (5 bases each). The V end was cut by 4 bases, the J end by 0 bases, with 8 bases between. CDR3 size: 14 residues. Per germline, CDR1 SEHNR and CDR2 FQNEAQ (reference sequence).

The chain has TRBV4-3 and TRBJ1-3; a weak D match, TRBD1 (6 bases). The CDR3 covers 17 residues. Germline CDR1 reads LGHNA; CDR2 reads YSLEER. V lost 3 bases, J lost 2 bases, and 17 bases lay in between. As DNA, the CDR3 is TGCGCCAGCAGCCACTCGGGGGGCAGTTCGACTGGAAACACCATATATTTT. The encoded protein is CASSHSGGSSTGNTIYF.

This chain links TRBV5-4 with TRBJ2-5; either TRBD1 or TRBD2 may fit D (5 bases each). Germline V lookup: CDR1 SGHNT, CDR2 YYREEE (reference sequence). The CDR3 loop spans 12 amino acids. Trimming removed 4 bases at V and 14 bases at J, with 18 bases between. CDR3 region: CASSLTGTPAYF. The CDR3 DNA reads TGTGCCAGCAGCCTGACCGGGACCCCAGCCTACTTC.

The rearrangement joins TRBV5-4 to TRBJ1-3; no reliable D call. CDR3 length: 14 residues. The germline V gene has CDR1 SGHNT and CDR2 YYREEE (reference sequence). Deletions cut 0 bases from V and 8 bases from J, with 12 bases between. The CDR3 DNA reads TGTGCCAGCAGCTTGGCCGGAGGGTGGGACACCATATATTTT. Residues: CASSLAGGWDTIYF.

This clone was seen a few times. The chain uses TRBV7-9 and TRBJ2-7; no clear D gene. Germline CDR1 is SEHNR and CDR2 is FQNEAQ (reference sequence). V was trimmed by 1 base and J by 2 bases, leaving 3 bases between them. There are 12 residues in the CDR3. The CDR3 DNA reads TGTGCCAGCAGCTTAGTCCCCTACGAGCAGTACTTC. Protein product: CASSLVPYEQYF.

Note on this clone: The same CDR3 can be traced to other DNA sequences in this sample. V is TRBV18 and J is TRBJ1-1; no firm D call. Germline V gene sequence: CDR1 KGHSH, CDR2 LQKENI. Trimming cost V 1 base and J 1 base, with 7 bases left between them. The CDR3 runs 14 residues. As DNA, the CDR3 is TGTGCCAGCTCACCACGGCAGCCGAACACTGAAGCTTTCTTT. Translated, it gives CASSPRQPNTEAFF.

This chain links TRBV2 with TRBJ2-3, with D possibly matching TRBD1 (6 bases). Per germline, CDR1 SNHLY and CDR2 FYNNEI. The CDR3 runs to 12 residues. The V end lost 8 bases, the J end lost 4 bases, and 10 bases lay between the germline ends. DNA of the CDR3: TGTGCCAGCGCAGGGGTCTCAGATACGCAGTATTTT. Protein product: CASAGVSDTQYF. The full variable domain, rest sourced from reference TRBV2 and TRBJ2-3, is EPEVTQTPSHQVTQMGQEVILRCVPISNHLYFYWYRQILGQKVEFLVSFYNNEISEKSEIFDDQFSVERPDGSNFTLKIRSTKLEDSAMYFCASAGVSDTQYFGPGTRLTVL.

The CDR3 region has the DNA TGTGCCAGCAGTGAATGGGGTTTCAATCAGCCCCAGCATTTT. The encoded protein is CASSEWGFNQPQHF. The rearrangement links TRBV6-1 to TRBJ1-5; D not certain. Trimming pared 2 bases from V and 3 bases from J, leaving 8 bases between. The CDR3 is 14 residues long. Germline V gene lookup returns CDR1 MNHNS and CDR2 SASEGT.

The chain recombines TRBV30 with TRBJ1-3; weak D call: TRBD1 (5 bases). Between the trimmed V and J ends, which lost 6 bases and 4 bases, there was a span of 10 bases. The length of the CDR3 is 12 residues. The germline gives CDR1 GTSNPN, CDR2 SVGIG (reference sequence). This CDR3 reads CACEGRGNTIYF. The CDR3 nucleotides read TGTGCCTGCGAGGGGCGAGGAAACACCATATATTTT. The variable domain in full, completed from reference TRBV30 and TRBJ1-3, reads SQTIHQWPATLVQPVGSPLSLECTVEGTSNPNLYWYRQAAGRGLQLLFYSVGIGQISSEVPQNLSASRPQDRQFILSSKKLLLSDSGFYLCACEGRGNTIYFGEGSWLTVV.

J is TRBJ2-6 and V is TRBV30, with D possibly matching TRBD2 (5 bases). The ends were cut back, 0 bases at V and 0 bases at J, with 6 bases in the middle. The CDR3 is 15 amino acids. The germline gives CDR1 GTSNPN, CDR2 SVGIG (reference sequence). The CDR3 bases are TGTGCCTGGAGTGTAGGGAGCTCTGGGGCCAACGTCCTGACTTTC. Protein product: CAWSVGSSGANVLTF.

The chain links TRBV28 to TRBJ1-2; D perhaps matches TRBD1 (5 bases). This CDR3 contains 14 residues. Germline-derived CDR1 and CDR2 are MDHEN and SYDVKM. Trimming removed 3 bases from V and 6 bases from J, with 14 bases in between. The CDR3 loop is CASSLVVGTHGYTF. CDR3 nucleotides: TGTGCCAGCAGTTTGGTTGTCGGGACTCATGGCTACACCTTC.

A note on this clone: An end of the junction differs from the germline gene, which may be a read error. This chain connects TRBV4-2 to TRBJ1-1; D unclear. There are 11 residues in the CDR3. CDR1 is LGHNA and CDR2 is YNFKEQ in the germline V gene. DNA of the CDR3: TGTGCCAGCGGACCGACGGGCAGGACGGCCTTT. This translates into CASGPTGRTAF.

The rearrangement uses TRBV18 and TRBJ2-7; no reliable D call. Germline loops: CDR1 KGHSH, CDR2 LQKENI. This CDR3 contains 13 residues. The germline V and J ends were trimmed by 3 bases and 1 base, with 7 bases remaining between them. CDR3 in amino acids: CASSPYESYEQYF. The CDR3 coding sequence is TGTGCCAGCTCACCTTATGAGTCCTACGAGCAGTACTTC.

V gene TRBV4-2 combines with J gene TRBJ2-1, with 8 bases fitting TRBD2. The germline V gene encodes CDR1 LGHNA and CDR2 YNFKEQ. Unmatched junction bases numbered 4, after V lost 4 bases and J lost 8 bases. The CDR3 runs 13 residues. The CDR3 is CASSRQLADEQFF. CDR3 in DNA: TGTGCCAGCAGCCGGCAACTAGCGGATGAGCAGTTCTTC.

Points on this clone: This CDR3 is also generated by other DNA sequences in the sample. The chain links TRBV18 to TRBJ2-7, with D hard to call. This CDR3 has 13 residues. V lost 3 bases and J lost 0, with 6 bases in between. CDR1 is KGHSH and CDR2 is LQKENI in the germline V gene. DNA of the CDR3: TGTGCCAGCTCACCGCAGAGCTCCTACGAGCAGTACTTC. Protein product: CASSPQSSYEQYF.

The rearrangement links TRBV4-1 to TRBJ2-1, with TRBD2 matching 12 bases. After removal of 10 bases from V and 5 bases from J, the junction contained 9 bases not matched to a gene. The germline gives CDR1 MGHRA, CDR2 YSYEKL. The CDR3 is 15 residues long. The CDR3 sequence is CATGLAGQRDNEQFF. The CDR3 DNA reads as TGCGCCACAGGACTAGCGGGGCAACGGGACAATGAGCAGTTCTTC.

The gene calls are TRBV5-1 and TRBJ2-2; 9 bases map to TRBD2. The CDR3 consists of 17 residues. CDR1 is SGHRS and CDR2 is YFSETQ in the germline V gene. J was trimmed by 1 base and V by 3 bases; bases with no gene match: 7. The CDR3 protein is CASSSPKAGGNTGELFF. DNA for the CDR3: TGCGCCAGCAGCTCCCCGAAAGCGGGAGGGAACACCGGGGAGCTGTTTTTT. The full variable domain, its missing parts supplied by reference TRBV5-1 and TRBJ2-2, is KAGVTQTPRYLIKTRGQQVTLSCSPISGHRSVSWYQQTPGQGLQFLFEYFSETQRNKGNFPGRFSGRQFSNSRSEMNVSTLELGDSALYLCASSSPKAGGNTGELFFGEGSRLTVL.

The J gene is TRBJ1-4, the V gene TRBV2; tentative D call: TRBD1 (6 bases). Looked up from germline, CDR1 is SNHLY and CDR2 is FYNNEI. This CDR3 is built from 15 residues. The V gene lost 3 bases and the J gene lost 2 bases, with 10 bases spanning the gap. The DNA of the CDR3 is TGTGCCAGCAGTGATTATAGGGGGACTAATGAAAAACTGTTTTTT. This translates into CASSDYRGTNEKLFF.

This chain links TRBV5-6 with TRBJ1-4; no clear D. CDR3 length: 15 amino acids. Deletions cut 1 base from V and 4 bases from J, with 11 bases between. Germline loops: CDR1 SGHDT, CDR2 YYEEEE. The CDR3 sequence: CASSLRRIDNEKLFF. DNA of the CDR3: TGTGCCAGCAGCTTGCGGCGGATCGATAATGAAAAACTGTTTTTT.

This clone appeared a single time. V and J are TRBV2 and TRBJ2-2; weak D call: TRBD2 (5 bases). This CDR3 has 14 amino acids. Trimming left V 3 bases short and J 4 bases short, with 9 bases between. Germline V gene sequence: CDR1 SNHLY, CDR2 FYNNEI. CDR3 DNA: TGTGCCAGCAGTGAGCAGAGGGTCACCGGGGAGCTGTTTTTT. This codes for CASSEQRVTGELFF.

This chain joins TRBV18 and TRBJ2-5, with TRBD2 identical over 8 bases. The CDR3 has 15 amino acids. V was pared by 3 bases and J by 5 bases, with 8 bases of the junction left unmatched. The V gene's germline CDR1 is KGHSH and CDR2 LQKENI. This CDR3 is CASSPWSGREETQYF. CDR3 nucleotide sequence: TGTGCCAGCTCACCGTGGAGCGGGAGAGAGGAGACCCAGTACTTC.

The chain carries TRBV7-3 and TRBJ1-1; possibly TRBD1 for D (6 bases). CDR1 is SGHTA, CDR2 FQGTGA, per germline. Deletions cut 5 bases from V and 5 bases from J, with 15 bases between. The CDR3 is 14 amino acids. CDR3 amino acids: CASSPQGSRTEAFF. The DNA for the CDR3 is TGTGCCAGCAGCCCACAGGGTAGTAGGACTGAAGCTTTCTTT.

In the case of this clone: One end of the junction fails to match germline, which may point to a read error. The rearrangement links TRBV7-6 to TRBJ2-7, with no clear D. In germline, CDR1 is SGHVS, CDR2 FNYEAQ. The CDR3 is made up of 13 amino acids. CDR3 sequence: CASSLGRLDEQYF. CDR3 coding DNA: TGTGCCAGCAGTTTAGGCAGGTTGGACGAGCAGTACTTC.

V is TRBV6-4 and J is TRBJ2-3; no reliable D call. The CDR3 runs 11 residues. CDR1 is MRHNA and CDR2 is SNTAGT in the germline V gene. Trimming removed 6 bases at V and 4 bases at J, with 5 bases between. This CDR3 reads CASRSADTQYF. The CDR3 DNA is TGTGCCAGCAGGAGTGCAGATACGCAGTATTTT.

This clone appeared a single time. The J gene is TRBJ1-2, the V gene TRBV5-1; TRBD1 agrees at 9 bases. Germline assignment: CDR1 SGHRS and CDR2 YFSETQ. The V and J ends lost 4 bases and 4 bases, in that order; junction bases with no gene match: 8. The CDR3 extends over 15 amino acids. In nucleotides, the CDR3 is TGCGCCAGCAGCAGGGGGGACAGGGAGGCCTATGGCTACACCTTC. This gives the protein CASSRGDREAYGYTF.

V is TRBV2 and J is TRBJ1-2; D possibly corresponds to TRBD1 (5 bases). The CDR3 is made up of 15 amino acids. CDR1 is SNHLY and CDR2 is FYNNEI in the germline V gene. Trimming removed 7 bases at V and 3 bases at J, with 18 bases between. The CDR3 protein is CASTRQPALDYGYTF. DNA for the CDR3: TGTGCCAGCACGCGACAGCCTGCGTTAGACTATGGCTACACCTTC.